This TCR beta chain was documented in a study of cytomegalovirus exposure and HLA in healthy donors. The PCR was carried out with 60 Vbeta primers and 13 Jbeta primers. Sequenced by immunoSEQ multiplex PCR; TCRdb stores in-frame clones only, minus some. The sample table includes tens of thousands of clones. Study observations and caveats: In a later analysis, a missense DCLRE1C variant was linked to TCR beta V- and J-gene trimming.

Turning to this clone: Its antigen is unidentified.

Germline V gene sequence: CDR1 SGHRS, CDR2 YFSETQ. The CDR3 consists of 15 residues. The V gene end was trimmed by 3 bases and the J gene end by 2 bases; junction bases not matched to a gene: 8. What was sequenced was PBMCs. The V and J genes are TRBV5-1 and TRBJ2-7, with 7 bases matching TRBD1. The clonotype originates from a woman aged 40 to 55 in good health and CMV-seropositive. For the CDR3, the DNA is TGCGCCAGCAGCTCGACAGGGTCCATTACCTACGAGCAGTACTTC. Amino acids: CASSSTGSITYEQYF.